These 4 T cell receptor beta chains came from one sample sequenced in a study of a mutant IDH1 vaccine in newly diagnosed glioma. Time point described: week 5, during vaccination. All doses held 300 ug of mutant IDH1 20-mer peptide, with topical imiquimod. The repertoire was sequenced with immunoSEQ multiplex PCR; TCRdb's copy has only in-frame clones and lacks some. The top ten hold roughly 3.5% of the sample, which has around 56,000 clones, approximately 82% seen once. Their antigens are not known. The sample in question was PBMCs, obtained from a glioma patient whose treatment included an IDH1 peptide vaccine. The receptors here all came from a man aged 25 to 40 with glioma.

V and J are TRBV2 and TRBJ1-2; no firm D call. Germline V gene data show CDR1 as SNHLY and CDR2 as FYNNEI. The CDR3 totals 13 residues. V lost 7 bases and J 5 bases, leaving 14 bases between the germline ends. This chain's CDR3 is CASKINGYYGYTF. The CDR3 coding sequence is TGTGCCAGCAAAATAAATGGATATTATGGCTACACCTTC.

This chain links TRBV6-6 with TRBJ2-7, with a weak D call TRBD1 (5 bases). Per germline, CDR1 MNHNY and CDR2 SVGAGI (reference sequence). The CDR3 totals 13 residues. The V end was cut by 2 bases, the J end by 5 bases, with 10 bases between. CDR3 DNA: TGTGCCAGCAGTTACGCCAGGGTTGACGAGCAGTACTTC. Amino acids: CASSYARVDEQYF.

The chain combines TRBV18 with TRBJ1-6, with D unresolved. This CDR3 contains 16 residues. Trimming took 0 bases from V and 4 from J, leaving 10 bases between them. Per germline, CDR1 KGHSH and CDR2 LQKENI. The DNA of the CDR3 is TGTGCCAGCTCACCACCCGGCTCGGCGTATAATTCACCCCTCCACTTT. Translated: CASSPPGSAYNSPLHF.

The CDR3 here is CASSDRQGGDQPQHF. The DNA for the CDR3 is TGTGCCAGCAGTGATCGGCAGGGGGGGGATCAGCCCCAGCATTTT. The gene calls are TRBV6-1 and TRBJ1-5, with 7 bases fitting TRBD1. Trimming took 3 bases from V and 5 from J; bases not matched to a gene: 7. The germline CDR1 and CDR2 sequences are MNHNS and SASEGT. The CDR3 is made up of 15 amino acids.